The entry that follows covers one T cell receptor (beta chain) sequence. Its cognate antigen is unknown. The data are from a study of cytomegalovirus exposure and HLA in healthy donors. Findings and caveats of the study: Likely technical artifact: a cluster of highly shared sequence variants. Association of a missense DCLRE1C variant with TCR beta V- and J-gene trimming was reported in a later analysis. Cytomegalovirus-associated status was assigned to 150 to 200 TCR beta chains.

The CDR3 sequence is 15 residues long. V was trimmed by 9 bases and J by 3 bases, leaving 15 bases between them. Per the germline V gene, CDR1 is MNHEY and CDR2 is SVGAGI. This PCR relied on a set of 60 Vbeta primers and 13 Jbeta primers. TCRdb's table, derived via immunoSEQ multiplex PCR, lists solely in-frame clones and lacks some. The sample carries some 110,000 clones, 55% to 75% recorded once. This chain links TRBV6-5 with TRBJ2-6; TRBD2 is a possible D gene (6 bases). The receptor's source is a man aged 25-45 years in good health and CMV-seropositive. Sequencing used PBMCs. The CDR3 DNA follows: TGTGCCAGTGCCATGGTCGGGGGTGGGGCCAACGTCCTGACTTTC. Its translation: CASAMVGGGANVLTF.